A single sample is the source of the 25 T cell receptor beta chains below, sequenced in a study of OX40 agonist ivuxolimab in advanced cancers. The protocol was immunoSEQ multiplex PCR, while the TCRdb copy is restricted to in-frame clones and leaves out a portion. Of tens of thousands of clones listed, approximately 85% are singletons. This material consisted of CD4+ or CD8+ T cells sorted from blood, taken in a trial of the OX40 agonist ivuxolimab. The origin of the receptors is an adult with an advanced solid tumor such as melanoma, head and neck, liver or kidney cancer.

The chain carries TRBV19 and TRBJ2-7; D call uncertain. This CDR3 has 13 residues. Trimming removed 11 bases from V and 2 bases from J, with 16 bases in between. The germline gives CDR1 LNHDA, CDR2 SQIVND (reference sequence). CDR3 bases: TGTGCCGGACGAGTGGCAGATGCCTACGAGCAGTACGTC. Amino acid sequence: CAGRVADAYEQYV.

The chain uses TRBV5-6 and TRBJ2-2; unclear D gene. The CDR3 sequence is 14 residues long. The germline V gene encodes CDR1 SGHDT and CDR2 YYEEEE. Between the trimmed V and J ends, which lost 1 base and 1 base, there was a span of 5 bases. This chain's CDR3 is CASSLWGNTGELFF. The DNA for the CDR3 is TGTGCCAGCAGCTTGTGGGGGAACACCGGGGAGCTGTTTTTT. Full variable domain (missing parts from reference TRBV5-6 and TRBJ2-2): DAGVTQSPTHLIKTRGQQVTLRCSPKSGHDTVSWYQQALGQGPQFIFQYYEEEERQRGNFPDRFSGHQFPNYSSELNVNALLLGDSALYLCASSLWGNTGELFFGEGSRLTVL.

The genes are TRBV25-1 and TRBJ2-5; D uncertain. V shed 4 bases and J shed 3 bases, with 15 bases lying between them. Germline CDR1 is MGHDK and CDR2 is SYGVNS. The CDR3 spans 15 residues. DNA of the CDR3: TGTGCCAGCAGTGGTCGGGCGGATATCGAAGAGACCCAGTACTTC. As protein: CASSGRADIEETQYF.

This chain uses TRBV4-3 with TRBJ2-7; no reliable D call. CDR3 length: 15 residues. Germline values: CDR1 LGHNA, CDR2 YSLEER. Trimming stripped 0 bases from V and 7 bases from J, with 16 bases between. The CDR3 region is CASSQDRGRSWEQYF. CDR3 sequence (DNA): TGCGCCAGCAGCCAAGATAGAGGCCGTTCGTGGGAGCAGTACTTC.

The V gene is TRBV5-1, the J gene TRBJ2-3, with 9 bases that match TRBD2. Germline V gene sequence: CDR1 SGHRS, CDR2 YFSETQ. Losses at the gene ends were 4 bases for V and 3 bases for J; bases not matched to a gene: 9. This CDR3 has 16 residues. The CDR3 coding sequence is TGCGCCAGCAGCCCGGGACTAGCAGGAGATACAGATACGCAGTATTTT. Translation: CASSPGLAGDTDTQYF.

This CDR3 is CASSPLRQFNEKLFF. The CDR3 DNA sequence: TGTGCCAGCTCACCATTACGACAGTTTAATGAAAAACTGTTTTTT. The chain links TRBV18 to TRBJ1-4; tentative D call: TRBD1 (5 bases). Germline CDR1 is KGHSH and CDR2 is LQKENI. Trimming pared 2 bases from V and 4 bases from J, leaving 11 bases between. This CDR3 comprises 15 residues.

This chain joins TRBV27 and TRBJ2-7; 9 bases line up with TRBD1. This CDR3 has 14 residues. Germline V gene lookup returns CDR1 MNHEY and CDR2 SMNVEV (reference sequence). Trimming took 4 bases from V and 5 from J; bases not matched to a gene: 6. The DNA for the CDR3 is TGTGCCAGCAGTTATGGACAGGGGCTACACGAGCAGTACTTC. Translating gives CASSYGQGLHEQYF.

Only one count was recorded for this clone. The chain carries TRBV2 and TRBJ2-7; D is possibly TRBD2 (8 bases). The CDR3 spans 15 residues. The V gene's germline CDR1 is SNHLY and CDR2 FYNNEI. Deletions cut 8 bases from V and 3 bases from J, with 20 bases between. The CDR3 DNA reads TGTGCCAGCGTAGGGGGCAGCGGGAGAATCTACGAGCAGTACTTC. It translates to CASVGGSGRIYEQYF.

CDR3 sequence reads: CASSLLNRGLWDTGELFF. The CDR3 DNA sequence: TGTGCCAGCAGCTTGCTGAACAGGGGTTTATGGGACACCGGGGAGCTGTTTTTT. The chain employs TRBV5-4 and TRBJ2-2, with 7 bases identical to TRBD1. CDR3 length: 18 residues. The junction had 12 bases not matched to a gene; V was cut back by 1 base and J by 3 bases. In germline, CDR1 is SGHNT, CDR2 YYREEE (reference sequence).

This rearrangement joins TRBV5-4 to TRBJ1-6; TRBD1 matches 7 bases. The CDR3 spans 17 residues. With 0 bases clipped from V and 2 bases from J, the junction kept 5 bases outside the gene matches. The germline V gene has CDR1 SGHNT and CDR2 YYREEE (reference sequence). The CDR3 sequence: CASSLALGQTYNSPLHF. DNA of the CDR3: TGTGCCAGCAGCTTGGCCCTGGGACAGACCTATAATTCACCCCTCCACTTT.

This chain joins TRBV7-2 and TRBJ1-1, with TRBD1 as a possible D gene (6 bases). CDR1 and CDR2 from the germline V gene are SGHTA and FQGNSA. Trimming removed 3 bases at V and 4 bases at J, with 9 bases between. This CDR3 is built from 13 residues. This CDR3 reads CASSFTGATEAFF. CDR3 nucleotide sequence: TGTGCCAGCAGCTTTACGGGGGCCACTGAAGCTTTCTTT.

V usage is TRBV28 and J usage is TRBJ2-2; 8 bases line up with TRBD1. There are 14 residues in the CDR3. Looked up from germline, CDR1 is MDHEN and CDR2 is SYDVKM. With V trimmed by 7 bases and J by 4 bases, 5 bases remained unmatched. The CDR3 DNA is TGTGCCAGCAACGGACAGGGCCTCACCGGGGAGCTGTTTTTT. It encodes CASNGQGLTGELFF. The whole variable domain, filled in from reference TRBV28 and TRBJ2-2, reads DVKVTQSSRYLVKRTGEKVFLECVQDMDHENMFWYRQDPGLGLRLIYFSYDVKMKEKGDIPEGYSVSREKKERFSLILESASTNQTSMYLCASNGQGLTGELFFGEGSRLTVL.

The V and J genes are TRBV4-3 and TRBJ2-2, with D perhaps matching TRBD1 (6 bases). The CDR3 sequence is 17 residues long. V was shortened by 1 base and J by 4 bases, with 16 bases between the two germline ends. Germline values: CDR1 LGHNA, CDR2 YSLEER. The CDR3 reads CASSQAAQGFFTGELFF. The DNA of the CDR3 is TGCGCCAGCAGCCAAGCAGCACAGGGCTTTTTCACCGGGGAGCTGTTTTTT.

This clone came up once. The chain uses TRBV27 and TRBJ2-7, with D perhaps matching TRBD1 or TRBD2 (5 bases each). This CDR3 is 15 amino acids long. Germline V gene sequence: CDR1 MNHEY, CDR2 SMNVEV (reference sequence). Deletions cut 2 bases from V and 0 bases from J, with 11 bases between. For the CDR3, the DNA is TGTGCCAGCAGTTTACAGGGAGTCAGCTCCTACGAGCAGTACTTC. Encoded protein: CASSLQGVSSYEQYF.

Concerning this clone itself: One end of the junction does not line up with germline, which may come from a read error. Other DNA sequences from this sample encode an identical CDR3 as well. The chain links TRBV5-4 to TRBJ2-2; maybe TRBD2 (5 bases). The length of the CDR3 is 16 residues. Germline V gives CDR1 SGHNT, CDR2 YYREEE (reference sequence). The CDR3 DNA follows: TGTGCCAGCAGCCCTCGGGTCCCCGGAGGCACCGGGGAGTTGTTTTTT. Translation gives CASSPRVPGGTGELFF.

This rearrangement joins TRBV18 to TRBJ1-2; D is perhaps TRBD1 (5 bases). The CDR3 sequence is 14 residues long. Trimming took off 2 bases at V and 6 bases at J, with 13 bases between the two ends. Germline lookup yields CDR1 KGHSH and CDR2 LQKENI. The DNA of the CDR3 is TGTGCCAGCTCACCAAATCAGGGCACCGATGGCTACACCTTC. Protein: CASSPNQGTDGYTF.

The DNA for the CDR3 is TGTGCCAGCTCACCCCCTCTACCCTCTGGGGCCAACGTCCTGACTTTC. This gives the protein CASSPPLPSGANVLTF. This sequence joins TRBV18 and TRBJ2-6; the D is unclear. V lost 3 bases and J 0 bases, leaving 9 bases between the germline ends. The CDR3 contains 16 residues. CDR1 and CDR2 (germline): KGHSH, LQKENI. Combining the CDR3 with reference TRBV18 and TRBJ2-6 gives the whole variable domain NAGVMQNPRHLVRRRGQEARLRCSPMKGHSHVYWYRQLPEEGLKFMVYLQKENIIDESGMPKERFSAEFPKEGPSILRIQQVVRGDSAAYFCASSPPLPSGANVLTFGAGSRLTVL.

This chain links TRBV19 with TRBJ2-5; D gene ambiguous. The CDR3 has 13 residues. The germline CDR1 and CDR2 sequences are LNHDA and SQIVND (reference sequence). Trimming pared 6 bases from V and 0 bases from J, leaving 8 bases between. CDR3 loop: CASRSEYQETQYF. CDR3 in DNA: TGTGCCAGTAGATCTGAGTACCAAGAGACCCAGTACTTC.

V is TRBV20-1 and J is TRBJ2-3; no clear D. This CDR3 contains 11 residues. CDR1 DFQATT and CDR2 SNEGSKA come from the germline V gene (reference sequence). V shed 0 bases and J shed 7 bases, with 5 bases lying between them. The CDR3 DNA follows: TGCAGTGCTAGAGAGGAATATACGCAGTATTTT. This sequence encodes CSAREEYTQYF.

The chain recombines TRBV18 with TRBJ2-7; D gene ambiguous. Looked up from germline, CDR1 is KGHSH and CDR2 is LQKENI. The CDR3 sequence is 12 residues long. Trimming pared 3 bases from V and 5 bases from J, leaving 8 bases between. CDR3 coding DNA: TGTGCCAGCTCACCGGCCGGTGACGAGCAGTACTTC. Residues: CASSPAGDEQYF. The whole variable domain, filled in from reference TRBV18 and TRBJ2-7, reads NAGVMQNPRHLVRRRGQEARLRCSPMKGHSHVYWYRQLPEEGLKFMVYLQKENIIDESGMPKERFSAEFPKEGPSILRIQQVVRGDSAAYFCASSPAGDEQYFGPGTRLTVT.

This chain joins TRBV4-2 and TRBJ2-7; 9 bases line up with TRBD1. CDR3 length: 14 residues. Germline V CDR1 and CDR2: LGHNA, YNFKEQ. The ends lost 4 bases at V and 3 bases at J; junction bases unmatched: 4. CDR3 amino acids: CASSRGQGIYEQYF. The DNA for the CDR3 is TGTGCCAGCAGCCGGGGACAGGGAATCTACGAGCAGTACTTC.

V is TRBV7-3 and J is TRBJ2-2; D perhaps matches TRBD1 (5 bases). The germline CDR1 and CDR2 sequences are SGHTA and FQGTGA. The CDR3 contains 14 residues. V was cut by 5 bases and J by 1 base, with 8 bases left in between. The CDR3 nucleotides are TGTGCCAGCAGCCCTCAGGGGAACACCGGGGAGCTGTTTTTT. Amino acid sequence: CASSPQGNTGELFF.

This clone was recorded many times. V is TRBV19 and J is TRBJ2-7; 10 nucleotides agree with TRBD2. V was pared by 4 bases and J by 5 bases, with 11 bases of the junction left unmatched. This CDR3 is 16 amino acids long. Germline values: CDR1 LNHDA, CDR2 SQIVND (reference sequence). The DNA for the CDR3 is TGTGCCAGTAGTACCCTCGGACTAGCGGAGAGGCACGAGCAGTACTTC. Its translation: CASSTLGLAERHEQYF.

This sequence joins TRBV7-3 and TRBJ2-3; the match to TRBD2 covers 12 bases. CDR3 size: 14 residues. V dropped 5 bases and J dropped 5; count of bases not matched to a gene: 2. Germline CDR1 SGHTA, CDR2 FQGTGA. CDR3 in DNA: TGTGCCAGCAGCCCGACTAGCGGGAGAGATACGCAGTATTTT. Translation gives CASSPTSGRDTQYF.

This clone turned up a few times. The sample has other DNA sequences that encode this CDR3 too. The chain joins TRBV20-1 to TRBJ2-5; D is uncertain. Germline-derived CDR1 and CDR2 are DFQATT and SNEGSKA (reference sequence). Trimming stripped 3 bases from V and 4 bases from J, with 6 bases between. This CDR3 contains 11 residues. CDR3 amino acids: CSASPGETQYF. The CDR3 coding sequence is TGCAGTGCTAGCCCCGGAGAGACCCAGTACTTC.